This T cell receptor beta chain is from a study of blood T cell repertoires in COVID-19. Study-wide background: COVID-19 samples from acute and convalescent phases originated in the United States, Italy and Spain. From T cells, B-cell-depleted T cells, or PBMCs came the material, which was cDNA or gDNA.

The germline gives CDR1 KGHSH, CDR2 LQKENI. V trimming: 10 bases; J trimming: 6 bases; junction bases outside the gene matches: 8. CDR3 length equals 13 residues. In the original analysis: By means of reference gene primer amplification, nucleated cell counts were estimated. Clones were read by immunoSEQ multiplex PCR, and TCRdb kept only the in-frame ones, dropping some. That table supplies the V and J calls and clone size; D and trimming were determined from the DNA. Of over 200,000 clones in the sample, 80% to 85% were seen once. The rearrangement links TRBV18 to TRBJ1-5; 8 bases align to TRBD1. The sample taken for sequencing was peripheral blood. The source of this sequence is a human donor in a cohort sampled during active COVID-19. CDR3 coding DNA: TGTGCCAACAAATCAGGGGGCAGTCAGCCCCAGCATTTT. Its protein product is CANKSGGSQPQHF. The entire variable domain, with the rest obtained from reference TRBV18 and TRBJ1-5, is as follows: NAGVMQNPRHLVRRRGQEARLRCSPMKGHSHVYWYRQLPEEGLKFMVYLQKENIIDESGMPKERFSAEFPKEGPSILRIQQVVRGDSAAYFCANKSGGSQPQHFGDGTRLSIL.